The 20 T cell receptor beta chains presented below share a single source sample, sequenced in a study of T cell responses to AZD1222 COVID-19 vaccine. The method was immunoSEQ multiplex PCR; TCRdb's version includes in-frame clones alone and lacks a portion of them. Here the sample spans about 120,000 clones, around nine tenths being singletons. The sequenced sample was peripheral blood, obtained on day 0 of AZD1222 vaccination. The source of these receptors is an adult in good health.

The V call is TRBV7-6, the J call TRBJ2-1, with TRBD1 identical over 7 bases. The CDR3 has 16 residues. The germline V gene encodes CDR1 SGHVS and CDR2 FNYEAQ. With V trimmed by 5 bases and J by 7 bases, 14 bases remained unmatched. The CDR3 is CASSAQQGGTGNEQFF. In DNA form, the CDR3 reads TGTGCCAGCAGCGCCCAACAAGGGGGCACGGGGAATGAGCAGTTCTTC.

The genes are TRBV2 and TRBJ1-1; no reliable D call. Germline assignment: CDR1 SNHLY and CDR2 FYNNEI. This CDR3 is built from 13 residues. V lost 5 bases, J lost 0 bases, and 7 bases lay in between. Written as DNA, the CDR3 is TGTGCCAGCAGTTATACGGTGAACACTGAAGCTTTCTTT. Amino acid sequence: CASSYTVNTEAFF. Supplemented by reference TRBV2 and TRBJ1-1, the full variable domain reads EPEVTQTPSHQVTQMGQEVILRCVPISNHLYFYWYRQILGQKVEFLVSFYNNEISEKSEIFDDQFSVERPDGSNFTLKIRSTKLEDSAMYFCASSYTVNTEAFFGQGTRLTVV.

This rearrangement joins TRBV21-1 to TRBJ1-3; the table's D call, TRBD1, has no DNA check behind it. TRBV21-1 is given as a pseudogene. CDR3 length equals 18 residues. The CDR3 here is CASSKLHRDTSNGNTIYF. Written as DNA, the CDR3 is TGTGCCAGCAGCAAACTTCATCGGGACACGAGCAACGGAAACACCATATATTTT.

The rearrangement joins TRBV14 to TRBJ2-1; 13 bases are shared with TRBD2. V lost 4 bases, J lost 10 bases, and 7 bases stayed unmatched. The CDR3 extends over 15 amino acids. Germline CDR1 and CDR2: SGHDN and FVKESK. DNA for the CDR3: TGTGCCAGCAGCCGGAGACTAGCGGGAGGCAGCGAGCAGTTCTTC. The encoded protein is CASSRRLAGGSEQFF.

CDR3 sequence (DNA): TGTGCCAGCAGCCTGGAGGCGGGCAATCAGCCCCAGCATTTT. Protein: CASSLEAGNQPQHF. J is TRBJ1-5 and V is TRBV5-5; D gene unclear. The V gene's germline CDR1 is SGHKS and CDR2 YYEKEE (reference sequence). This CDR3 region has 14 residues. V was cut by 4 bases and J by 2 bases, with 10 bases left in between.

The chain is built from TRBV5-1 and TRBJ1-2; D possibly corresponds to TRBD1 (6 bases). Germline loops: CDR1 SGHRS, CDR2 YFSETQ. Trimming took off 4 bases at V and 1 base at J, with 8 bases between the two ends. This CDR3 region has 13 residues. The DNA for the CDR3 is TGCGCCAGCAGCATACAGGGTAACTATGGCTACACCTTC. Its protein product is CASSIQGNYGYTF. The full variable domain, its missing parts supplied by reference TRBV5-1 and TRBJ1-2, is KAGVTQTPRYLIKTRGQQVTLSCSPISGHRSVSWYQQTPGQGLQFLFEYFSETQRNKGNFPGRFSGRQFSNSRSEMNVSTLELGDSALYLCASSIQGNYGYTFGSGTRLTVV.

The genes are TRBV5-1 and TRBJ2-7, with a possible D match to TRBD1 (6 bases). Trimming removed 1 base at V and 6 bases at J, with 11 bases between. Germline CDR1 SGHRS, CDR2 YFSETQ. CDR3 size: 13 residues. The chain's CDR3 is CASSLIWGREQYF. Here the CDR3 DNA reads TGCGCCAGCAGCTTGATTTGGGGGCGCGAGCAGTACTTC.

This clone was picked up one time. This chain uses TRBV15 with TRBJ1-5, with D perhaps matching TRBD1 (6 bases). V was shortened by 1 base and J by 0 bases, with 13 bases between the two germline ends. Germline CDR1 and CDR2: LNHNV and YYDKDF (reference sequence). This CDR3 region has 17 residues. Here the CDR3 DNA reads TGTGCCACCAGCAGAGGAACAGGGAGGGGTAGCAATCAGCCCCAGCATTTT. The encoded protein is CATSRGTGRGSNQPQHF.

This clone appeared a single time. The chain couples TRBV27 to TRBJ2-7; the D gene is possibly TRBD1 (6 bases). From germline, CDR1 is MNHEY and CDR2 SMNVEV (reference sequence). CDR3 length: 15 amino acids. Trimming cost V 5 bases and J 5 bases, with 19 bases left between them. The CDR3 here is CASSLTGRTVDEQYF. CDR3 sequence (DNA): TGTGCCAGCAGTCTCACCGGAAGGACAGTAGACGAGCAGTACTTC.

The chain carries TRBV4-1 and TRBJ2-7; 13 nucleotides match TRBD2. This CDR3 is 18 amino acids long. The V gene end was trimmed by 1 base and the J gene end by 2 bases; junction bases not matched to a gene: 8. Germline V gives CDR1 MGHRA, CDR2 YSYEKL. The CDR3 sequence is CASSQGWTSGSITYEQYF. CDR3 DNA sequence: TGCGCCAGCAGCCAAGGATGGACTAGCGGGAGTATAACCTACGAGCAGTACTTC.

A few counts support this clone. The genes are TRBV27 and TRBJ2-1; possibly TRBD1 or TRBD2 for D (5 bases each). This CDR3 has 13 amino acids. Germline-derived CDR1 and CDR2 are MNHEY and SMNVEV (reference sequence). Deletions cut 4 bases from V and 9 bases from J, with 13 bases between. The CDR3 protein is CASSSPREIEQFF. CDR3 sequence (DNA): TGTGCCAGCAGTTCTCCCAGGGAGATTGAGCAGTTCTTC.

The J gene is TRBJ2-7, the V gene TRBV28; TRBD2 aligns across 12 bases. Germline lookup yields CDR1 MDHEN and CDR2 SYDVKM. J gave up 1 base and V 6 bases, and 4 bases lay outside the gene matches. The CDR3 consists of 15 residues. CDR3 sequence: CASSPGTSGSYEQYF. DNA for the CDR3: TGTGCCAGCAGCCCAGGGACTAGCGGGTCCTACGAGCAGTACTTC.

This clone has just one count. The CDR3: CAWRGGAGTLKTQYF. The CDR3 DNA follows: TGTGCCTGGAGGGGGGGGGCAGGGACTTTGAAGACCCAGTACTTC. This chain connects TRBV30 to TRBJ2-5, with D possibly being TRBD2 (7 bases). The CDR3 loop spans 15 amino acids. Germline V gives CDR1 GTSNPN, CDR2 SVGIG (reference sequence). V shed 3 bases and J shed 6 bases, with 20 bases lying between them.

This clone showed up just once. The J gene is TRBJ2-2, the V gene TRBV2; tentative D call: TRBD2 (5 bases). Germline V gene data show CDR1 as SNHLY and CDR2 as FYNNEI. Trimming stripped 8 bases from V and 1 base from J, with 14 bases between. This CDR3 has 15 amino acids. The CDR3 loop is CASQTQRRNTGELFF. The CDR3 DNA is TGTGCCAGCCAAACCCAGCGGAGGAACACCGGGGAGCTGTTTTTT. Full variable domain (remainder filled in from reference TRBV2 and TRBJ2-2): EPEVTQTPSHQVTQMGQEVILRCVPISNHLYFYWYRQILGQKVEFLVSFYNNEISEKSEIFDDQFSVERPDGSNFTLKIRSTKLEDSAMYFCASQTQRRNTGELFFGEGSRLTVL.

The rearrangement links TRBV7-9 to TRBJ2-7; a possible D gene is TRBD2 (5 bases). CDR3 length: 14 amino acids. CDR1 SEHNR and CDR2 FQNEAQ come from the germline V gene (reference sequence). With 7 bases removed from V and 3 bases from J, the gap between germline ends came to 16 bases. The CDR3 loop reads CASKESGLSYEQYF. For the CDR3, the DNA is TGTGCCAGCAAGGAAAGCGGCCTAAGCTACGAGCAGTACTTC.

J is TRBJ2-2 and V is TRBV7-8, with TRBD1 matching 12 bases. Germline V CDR1 and CDR2: SGHVS, FQNEAQ. This CDR3 comprises 17 residues. V shed 4 bases, J shed 5 bases, and the junction held 8 bases outside the gene matches. CDR3 residues: CASSSGTGGVGTGELFF. The CDR3 DNA is TGTGCCAGCAGCTCTGGGACAGGGGGCGTCGGGACCGGGGAGCTGTTTTTT.

The chain uses TRBV7-2 and TRBJ1-2; 8 nucleotides agree with TRBD1. There are 13 residues in the CDR3. Trimming took 5 bases from V and 8 from J; bases not matched to a gene: 7. Germline V gives CDR1 SGHTA, CDR2 FQGNSA. CDR3 in amino acids: CASSVGQGEGYTF. In nucleotides, the CDR3 is TGTGCCAGCAGCGTAGGACAGGGAGAGGGCTACACCTTC. The full variable domain, its missing parts supplied by reference TRBV7-2 and TRBJ1-2, is GAGVSQSPSNKVTEKGKDVELRCDPISGHTALYWYRQSLGQGLEFLIYFQGNSAPDKSGLPSDRFSAERTGGSVSTLTIQRTQQEDSAVYLCASSVGQGEGYTFGSGTRLTVV.

This clone was observed a handful of times. The chain is built from TRBV19 and TRBJ1-5; TRBD1 matches 9 bases. This CDR3 contains 16 residues. Germline-derived CDR1 and CDR2 are LNHDA and SQIVND (reference sequence). V lost 6 bases, J lost 4 bases, and 10 bases stayed unmatched. The CDR3 reads CASSPLDRGYNQPQHF. CDR3 in DNA: TGTGCCAGTAGCCCCTTGGACAGGGGCTATAATCAGCCCCAGCATTTT. The variable domain in full, with the rest retrieved from reference TRBV19 and TRBJ1-5, is DGGITQSPKYLFRKEGQNVTLSCEQNLNHDAMYWYRQDPGQGLRLIYYSQIVNDFQKGDIAEGYSVSREKKESFPLTVTSAQKNPTAFYLCASSPLDRGYNQPQHFGDGTRLSIL.

The chain uses TRBV21-1 and TRBJ2-1; the table's D call, TRBD2, has no DNA check behind it. TRBV21-1 is designated a pseudogene. The CDR3 contains 15 residues. CDR3 DNA: TGTGCCAGCAGCCGCCGGCGGGTAACCTACAATGAGCAGTTCTTC. This translates into CASSRRRVTYNEQFF.

The genes are TRBV5-1 and TRBJ2-1, with 9 bases matching TRBD2. Trimming cost V 5 bases and J 6 bases; bases outside gene matches: 9. The germline V gene has CDR1 SGHRS and CDR2 YFSETQ. The CDR3 runs to 15 residues. CDR3 nucleotides: TGCGCCAGCAGTGGGGGACTAGCATCGGGCAATGAGCAGTTCTTC. It specifies CASSGGLASGNEQFF.